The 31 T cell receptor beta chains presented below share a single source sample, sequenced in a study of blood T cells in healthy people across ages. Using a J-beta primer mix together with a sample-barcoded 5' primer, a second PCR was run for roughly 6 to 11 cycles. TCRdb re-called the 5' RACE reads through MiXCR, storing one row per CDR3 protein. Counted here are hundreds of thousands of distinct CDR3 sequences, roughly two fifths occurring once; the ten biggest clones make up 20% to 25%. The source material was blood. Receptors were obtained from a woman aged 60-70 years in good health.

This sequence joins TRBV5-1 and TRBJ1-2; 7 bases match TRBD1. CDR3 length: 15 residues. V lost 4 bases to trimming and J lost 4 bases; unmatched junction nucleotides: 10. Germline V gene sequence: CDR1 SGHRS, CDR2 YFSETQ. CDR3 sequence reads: CASSPTGDSLYGYTF. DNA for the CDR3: TGCGCCAGCAGCCCAACAGGGGACTCACTCTATGGCTACACCTTC. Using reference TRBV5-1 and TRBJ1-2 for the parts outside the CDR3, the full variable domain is KAGVTQTPRYLIKTRGQQVTLSCSPISGHRSVSWYQQTPGQGLQFLFEYFSETQRNKGNFPGRFSGRQFSNSRSEMNVSTLELGDSALYLCASSPTGDSLYGYTFGSGTRLTVV.

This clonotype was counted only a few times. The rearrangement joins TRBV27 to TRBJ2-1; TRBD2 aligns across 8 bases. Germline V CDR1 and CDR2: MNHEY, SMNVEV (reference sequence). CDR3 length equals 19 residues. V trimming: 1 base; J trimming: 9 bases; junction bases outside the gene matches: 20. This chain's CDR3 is CASSLWHQTSGYAPFEQFF. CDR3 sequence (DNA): TGTGCCAGCAGTTTATGGCACCAAACTAGCGGTTACGCCCCATTTGAGCAGTTCTTC.

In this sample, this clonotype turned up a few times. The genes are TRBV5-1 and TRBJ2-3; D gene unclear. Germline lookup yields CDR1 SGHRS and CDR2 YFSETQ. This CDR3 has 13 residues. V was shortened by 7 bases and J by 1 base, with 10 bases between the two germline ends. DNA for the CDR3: TGCGCCAGCGCCGGCCAGGGCACAGATACGCAGTATTTT. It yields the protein CASAGQGTDTQYF.

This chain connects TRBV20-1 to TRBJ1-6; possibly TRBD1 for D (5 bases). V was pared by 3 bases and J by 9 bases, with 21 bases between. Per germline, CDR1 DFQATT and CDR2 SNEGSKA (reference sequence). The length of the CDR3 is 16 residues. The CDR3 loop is CSASPFGRVLTSPLHF. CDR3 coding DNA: TGCAGTGCTAGTCCCTTCGGCAGGGTTTTGACTTCACCCCTCCACTTT.

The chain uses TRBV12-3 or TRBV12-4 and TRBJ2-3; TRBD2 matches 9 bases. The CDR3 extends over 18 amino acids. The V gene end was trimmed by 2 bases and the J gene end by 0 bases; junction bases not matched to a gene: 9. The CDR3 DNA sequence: TGTGCCAGCAGTTTACCCGCGGGAGGGTCCCTCAGCACAGATACGCAGTATTTT. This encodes CASSLPAGGSLSTDTQYF.

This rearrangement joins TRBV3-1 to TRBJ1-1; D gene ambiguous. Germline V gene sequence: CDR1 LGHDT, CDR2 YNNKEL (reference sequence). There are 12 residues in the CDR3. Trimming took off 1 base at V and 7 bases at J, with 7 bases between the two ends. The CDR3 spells CASSQASREAFF. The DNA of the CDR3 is TGTGCCAGCAGCCAAGCGTCACGTGAAGCTTTCTTT.

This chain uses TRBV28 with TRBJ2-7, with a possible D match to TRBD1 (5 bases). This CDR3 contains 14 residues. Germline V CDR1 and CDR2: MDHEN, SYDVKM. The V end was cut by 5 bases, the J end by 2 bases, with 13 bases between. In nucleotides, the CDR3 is TGTGCCAGCAGTGTAGAGGAGACAGCCTACGAGCAGTACTTC. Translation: CASSVEETAYEQYF.

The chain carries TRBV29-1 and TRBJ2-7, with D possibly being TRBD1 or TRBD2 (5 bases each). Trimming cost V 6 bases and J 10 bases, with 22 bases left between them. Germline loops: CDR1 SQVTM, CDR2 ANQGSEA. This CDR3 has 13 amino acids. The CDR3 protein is CSVGEKPQEAQYF. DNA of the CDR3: TGCAGCGTAGGGGAGAAACCCCAAGAGGCCCAGTACTTC.

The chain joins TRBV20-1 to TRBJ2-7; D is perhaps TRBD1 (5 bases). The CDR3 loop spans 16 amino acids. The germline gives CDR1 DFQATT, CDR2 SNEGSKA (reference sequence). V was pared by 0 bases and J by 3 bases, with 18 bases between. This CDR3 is CSARERKGFRDYEQYF. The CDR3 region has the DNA TGCAGTGCTAGAGAACGAAAGGGGTTTAGGGACTACGAGCAGTACTTC.

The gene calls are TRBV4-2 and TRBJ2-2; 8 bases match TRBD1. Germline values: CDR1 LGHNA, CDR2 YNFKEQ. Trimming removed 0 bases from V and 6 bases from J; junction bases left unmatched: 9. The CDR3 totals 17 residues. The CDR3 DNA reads TGTGCCAGCAGCCAAGACCCGGCCAGGGGGCTCGCCGGGGAGCTGTTTTTT. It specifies CASSQDPARGLAGELFF.

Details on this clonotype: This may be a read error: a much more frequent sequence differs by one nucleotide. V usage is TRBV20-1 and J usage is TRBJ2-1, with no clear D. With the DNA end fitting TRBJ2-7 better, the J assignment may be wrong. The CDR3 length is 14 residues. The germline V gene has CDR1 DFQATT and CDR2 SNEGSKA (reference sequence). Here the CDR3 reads CSARKEIDYNEQYF. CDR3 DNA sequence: TGCAGTGCTAGAAAGGAGATAGATTACAATGAGCAGTACTTC.

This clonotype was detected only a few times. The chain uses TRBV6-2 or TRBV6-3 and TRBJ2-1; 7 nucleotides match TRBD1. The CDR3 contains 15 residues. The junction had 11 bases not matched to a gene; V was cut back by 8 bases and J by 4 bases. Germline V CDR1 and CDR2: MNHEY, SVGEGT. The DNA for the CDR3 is TGTGCCAGCGTGGAAACAGGGGAACCATACAATGAGCAGTTCTTC. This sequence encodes CASVETGEPYNEQFF.

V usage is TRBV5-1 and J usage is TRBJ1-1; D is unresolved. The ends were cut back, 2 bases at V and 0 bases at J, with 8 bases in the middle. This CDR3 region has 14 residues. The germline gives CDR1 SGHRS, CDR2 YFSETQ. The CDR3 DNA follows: TGCGCCAGCAGCTTCGGGAGCATGAACACTGAAGCTTTCTTT. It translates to CASSFGSMNTEAFF. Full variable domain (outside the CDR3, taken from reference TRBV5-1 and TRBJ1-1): KAGVTQTPRYLIKTRGQQVTLSCSPISGHRSVSWYQQTPGQGLQFLFEYFSETQRNKGNFPGRFSGRQFSNSRSEMNVSTLELGDSALYLCASSFGSMNTEAFFGQGTRLTVV.

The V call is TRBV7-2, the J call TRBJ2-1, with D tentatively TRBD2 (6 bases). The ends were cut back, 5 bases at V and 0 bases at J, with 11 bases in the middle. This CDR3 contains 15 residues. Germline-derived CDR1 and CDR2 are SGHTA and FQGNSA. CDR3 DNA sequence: TGTGCCAGCAGCCGGGGGTCTAGCTCCTACAATGAGCAGTTCTTC. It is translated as CASSRGSSSYNEQFF.

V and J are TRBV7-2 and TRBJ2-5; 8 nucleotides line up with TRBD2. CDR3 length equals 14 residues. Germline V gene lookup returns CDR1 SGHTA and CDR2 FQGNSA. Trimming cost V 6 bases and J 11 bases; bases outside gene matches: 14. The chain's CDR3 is CASRLGTSFNEQYF. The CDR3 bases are TGTGCCAGCAGGCTAGGGACTAGTTTCAATGAGCAGTACTTC.

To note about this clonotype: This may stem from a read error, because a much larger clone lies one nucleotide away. For the CDR3, the DNA is TGCGGCGTTGAAGGTCCGCCCCAAGAGACCCAGTACTTC. Its translation is CGVEGPPQETQYF. The chain carries TRBV29-1 and TRBJ2-4; D ambiguous. The J call could be wrong; TRBJ2-5 is a better fit for the DNA end. This CDR3 spans 13 amino acids. The germline V gene has CDR1 SQVTM and CDR2 ANQGSEA.

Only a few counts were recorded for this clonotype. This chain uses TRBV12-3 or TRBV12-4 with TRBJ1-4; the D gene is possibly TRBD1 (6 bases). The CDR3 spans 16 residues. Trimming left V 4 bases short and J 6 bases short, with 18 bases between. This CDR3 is CASSSQTGTAHEKLFF. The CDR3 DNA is TGTGCCAGCAGTTCCCAGACAGGTACCGCGCATGAAAAACTGTTTTTT.

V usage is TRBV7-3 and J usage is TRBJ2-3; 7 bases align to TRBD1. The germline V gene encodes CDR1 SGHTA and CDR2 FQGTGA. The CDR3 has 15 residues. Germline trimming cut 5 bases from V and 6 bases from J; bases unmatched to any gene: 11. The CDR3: CASSPRGSQLDTQYF. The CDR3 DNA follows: TGTGCCAGCAGCCCCAGGGGGTCGCAGCTGGATACGCAGTATTTT.

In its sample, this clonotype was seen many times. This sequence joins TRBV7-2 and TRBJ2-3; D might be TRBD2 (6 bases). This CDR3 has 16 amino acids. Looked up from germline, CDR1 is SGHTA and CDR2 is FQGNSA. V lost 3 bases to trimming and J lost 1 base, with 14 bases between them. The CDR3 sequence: CASSFWRGVGTDTQYF. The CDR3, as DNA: TGTGCCAGCAGCTTCTGGAGGGGCGTCGGCACAGATACGCAGTATTTT.

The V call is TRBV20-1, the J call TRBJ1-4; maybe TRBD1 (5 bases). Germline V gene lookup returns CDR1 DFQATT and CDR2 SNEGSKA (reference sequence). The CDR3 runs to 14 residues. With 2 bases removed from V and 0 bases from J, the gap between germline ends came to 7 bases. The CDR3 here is CSARQGTTNEKLFF. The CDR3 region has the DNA TGCAGTGCTAGACAGGGAACAACTAATGAAAAACTGTTTTTT.

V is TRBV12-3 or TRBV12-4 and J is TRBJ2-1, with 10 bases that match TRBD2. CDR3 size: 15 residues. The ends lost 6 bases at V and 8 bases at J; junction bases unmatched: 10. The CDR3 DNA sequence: TGTGCCAGCAGAAAACTAGCGGGGACCTGGGATGAGCAGTTCTTC. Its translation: CASRKLAGTWDEQFF.

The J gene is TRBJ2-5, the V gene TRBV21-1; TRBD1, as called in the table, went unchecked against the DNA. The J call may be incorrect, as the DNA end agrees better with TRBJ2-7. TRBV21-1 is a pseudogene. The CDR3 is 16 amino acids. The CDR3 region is CASSKRVGLEGPEQYF. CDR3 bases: TGTGCCAGCAGCAAAAGGGTGGGGCTTGAGGGTCCCGAGCAGTACTTC.

The CDR3: CASYPEGPAGGPFSNNEQFF. In DNA form, the CDR3 reads TGTGCCAGCTATCCGGAGGGACCTGCGGGGGGGCCATTCAGCAACAATGAGCAGTTCTTC. The rearrangement uses TRBV18 and TRBJ2-1, with 9 bases lining up with TRBD2. CDR1 is KGHSH and CDR2 is LQKENI in the germline V gene. The V and J ends lost 7 bases and 5 bases, in that order; junction bases with no gene match: 24. The CDR3 consists of 20 residues.

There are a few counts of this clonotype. CDR3 bases: TGTGCCACCCTCCGACAGGAAGGGTTAGGGGGAGCTGGCTACACCTTC. This encodes CATLRQEGLGGAGYTF. The chain couples TRBV10-3 to TRBJ1-2; possibly TRBD1 for D (6 bases). Trimming left V 10 bases short and J 7 bases short, with 28 bases between. The CDR3 spans 16 residues. Germline values: CDR1 ENHRY, CDR2 SYGVKD.

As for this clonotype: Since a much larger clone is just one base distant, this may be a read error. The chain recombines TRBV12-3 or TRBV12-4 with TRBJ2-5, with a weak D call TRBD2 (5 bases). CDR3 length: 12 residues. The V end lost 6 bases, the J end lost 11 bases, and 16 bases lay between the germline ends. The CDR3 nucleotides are TGTGCCAGCAGCCGTAGGGAGAATGAGCAGTACTTC. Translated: CASSRRENEQYF.

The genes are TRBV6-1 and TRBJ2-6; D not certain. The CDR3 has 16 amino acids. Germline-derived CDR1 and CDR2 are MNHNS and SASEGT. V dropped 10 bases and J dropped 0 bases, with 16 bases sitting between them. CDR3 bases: TGTGCCACAGCGCAGGCCAGTTACTCTGGGGCCAACGTCCTGACTTTC. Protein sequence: CATAQASYSGANVLTF.

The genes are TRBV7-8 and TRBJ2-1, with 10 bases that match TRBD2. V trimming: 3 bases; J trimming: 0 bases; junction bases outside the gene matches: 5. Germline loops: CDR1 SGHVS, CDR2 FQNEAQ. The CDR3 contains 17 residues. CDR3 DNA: TGTGCCAGCAGCTTTAAGCGGGGGGGGAGCTCCTACAATGAGCAGTTCTTC. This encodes CASSFKRGGSSYNEQFF.

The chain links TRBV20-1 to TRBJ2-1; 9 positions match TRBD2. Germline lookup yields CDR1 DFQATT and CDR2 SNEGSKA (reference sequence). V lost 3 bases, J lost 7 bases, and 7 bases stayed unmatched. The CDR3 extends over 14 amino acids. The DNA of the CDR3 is TGCAGTGCTAGGGGGCGGGAGGGCCTTAATGAGCAGTTCTTC. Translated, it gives CSARGREGLNEQFF.

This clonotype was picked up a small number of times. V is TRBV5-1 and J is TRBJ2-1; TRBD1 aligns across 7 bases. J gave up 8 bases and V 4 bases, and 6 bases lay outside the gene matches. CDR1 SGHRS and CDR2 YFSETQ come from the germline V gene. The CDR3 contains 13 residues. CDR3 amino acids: CASSNYDRDEQFF. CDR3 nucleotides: TGCGCCAGCAGCAACTATGACAGGGATGAGCAGTTCTTC.

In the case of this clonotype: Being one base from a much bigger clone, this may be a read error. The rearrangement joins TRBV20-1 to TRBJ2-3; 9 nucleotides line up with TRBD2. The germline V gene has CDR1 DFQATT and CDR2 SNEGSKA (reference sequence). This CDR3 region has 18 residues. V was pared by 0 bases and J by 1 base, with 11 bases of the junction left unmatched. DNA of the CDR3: TGCAGTGCTAGAGATGGCGGGGGGGCCGGAGGGGGCACAGATACGCAGTATTTT. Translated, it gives CSARDGGGAGGGTDTQYF.

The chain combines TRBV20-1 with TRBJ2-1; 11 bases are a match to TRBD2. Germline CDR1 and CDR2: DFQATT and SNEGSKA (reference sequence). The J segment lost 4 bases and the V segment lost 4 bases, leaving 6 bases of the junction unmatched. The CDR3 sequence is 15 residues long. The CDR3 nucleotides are TGCAGTGCTAATAGCGGGAGGGCCCGTTACAATGAGCAGTTCTTC. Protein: CSANSGRARYNEQFF.